This TCR beta chain appears in the sequencing data of a study of long-term antiretroviral therapy in people with HIV. immunoSEQ v3.0 was run at survey level. Profiled with immunoSEQ multiplex PCR; TCRdb holds only in-frame clones, not every one. The table shows about 31,000 clones, with roughly 77% occurring only once. CDR3 length: 13 amino acids. Germline V gene lookup returns CDR1 LGHNT and CDR2 FRNRAP. The V gene lost 6 bases and the J gene lost 6 bases, with 15 bases spanning the gap. The V call is TRBV12-5, the J call TRBJ2-7; D is undetermined. The sample here was unsorted PBMCs, taken 1.9 years after starting antiretroviral therapy. The TCR was taken from a man aged 18 to 35 with HIV. CDR3 protein: CASGPEPRPEQYV. CDR3 sequence (DNA): TGTGCTAGTGGACCTGAGCCGCGACCCGAGCAGTACGTC.